This entry is about one T cell receptor beta chain. In the same sample, other DNA sequences code for this CDR3. The sample comes from a study of blood T cell repertoires in COVID-19. Background on the study: Samples came from the United States, Italy and Spain, spanning acute and convalescent COVID-19. PBMCs, B-cell-depleted T cells, or T cells provided the cDNA or gDNA that made up the material.

In the authors' workflow: The assay estimated nucleated cells by amplifying reference gene primers. Libraries were prepared by immunoSEQ multiplex PCR; TCRdb keeps only in-frame clonotypes and omits some of them. Clonal size and the V and J genes are those of that table, whereas D and trimming came from the DNA. The sample records about 290,000 clones, over 80% being singletons. The clonotype originates from a woman in her fifties or sixties with active or convalescent COVID-19. Sequenced input: peripheral blood.

CDR3 protein: CASSYGLAGAYEQYF. The CDR3 DNA reads TGTGCCAGCAGTTACGGTCTAGCGGGAGCATACGAGCAGTACTTC. The chain links TRBV6-5 to TRBJ2-7, with 10 bases matching TRBD2. Germline assignment: CDR1 MNHEY and CDR2 SVGAGI. The CDR3 is 15 residues long. J was trimmed by 4 bases and V by 2 bases; bases with no gene match: 5.